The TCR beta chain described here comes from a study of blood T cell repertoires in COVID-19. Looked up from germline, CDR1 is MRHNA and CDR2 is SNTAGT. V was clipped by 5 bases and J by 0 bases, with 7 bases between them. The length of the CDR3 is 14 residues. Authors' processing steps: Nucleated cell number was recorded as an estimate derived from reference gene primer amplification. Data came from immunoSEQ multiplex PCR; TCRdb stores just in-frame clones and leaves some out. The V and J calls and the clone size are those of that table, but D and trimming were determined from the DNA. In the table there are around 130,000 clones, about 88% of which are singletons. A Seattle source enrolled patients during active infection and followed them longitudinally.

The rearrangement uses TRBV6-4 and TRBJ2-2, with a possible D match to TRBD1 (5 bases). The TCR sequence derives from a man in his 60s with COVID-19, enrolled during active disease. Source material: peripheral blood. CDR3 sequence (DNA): TGTGCCAGCAGTCTGACAGCGAACACCGGGGAGCTGTTTTTT. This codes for CASSLTANTGELFF.